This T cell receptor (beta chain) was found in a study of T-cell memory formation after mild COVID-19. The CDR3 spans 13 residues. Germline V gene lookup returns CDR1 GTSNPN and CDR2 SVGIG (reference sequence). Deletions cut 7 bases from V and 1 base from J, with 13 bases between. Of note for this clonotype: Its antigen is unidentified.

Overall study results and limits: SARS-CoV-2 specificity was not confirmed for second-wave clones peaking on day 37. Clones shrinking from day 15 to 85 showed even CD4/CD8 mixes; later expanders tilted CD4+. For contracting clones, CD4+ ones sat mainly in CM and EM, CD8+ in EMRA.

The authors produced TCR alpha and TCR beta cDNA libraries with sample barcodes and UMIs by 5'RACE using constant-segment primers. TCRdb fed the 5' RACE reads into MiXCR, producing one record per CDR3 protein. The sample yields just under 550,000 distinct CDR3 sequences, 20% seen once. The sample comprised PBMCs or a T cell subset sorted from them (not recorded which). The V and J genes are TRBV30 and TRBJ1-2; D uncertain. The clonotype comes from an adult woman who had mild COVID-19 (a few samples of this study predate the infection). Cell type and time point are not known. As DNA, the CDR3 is TGTGCCTTCATCGATGGGGTTAACTATGGCTACACCTTC. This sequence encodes CAFIDGVNYGYTF.